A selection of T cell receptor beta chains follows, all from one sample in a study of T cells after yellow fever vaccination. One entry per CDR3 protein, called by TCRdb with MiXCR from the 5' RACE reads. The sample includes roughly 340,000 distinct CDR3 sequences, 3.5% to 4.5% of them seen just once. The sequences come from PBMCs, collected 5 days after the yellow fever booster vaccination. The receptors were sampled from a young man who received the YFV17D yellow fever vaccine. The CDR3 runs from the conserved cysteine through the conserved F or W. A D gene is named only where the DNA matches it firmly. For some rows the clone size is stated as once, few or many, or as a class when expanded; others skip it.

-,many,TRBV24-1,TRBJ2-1,CATSDSGSYNEQFF,TGTGCCACCAGTGATTCAGGCTCCTACAATGAGCAGTTCTTC
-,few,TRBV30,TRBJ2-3,CAWSRGGDTQYF,TGTGCCTGGAGTCGTGGGGGAGATACGCAGTATTTT
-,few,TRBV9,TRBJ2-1,CASSVASNEQFF,TGTGCCAGCAGCGTAGCTAGTAATGAGCAGTTCTTC
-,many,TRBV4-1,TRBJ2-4,CASSQPVAKNIQYF,TGCGCCAGCAGCCAACCTGTAGCCAAAAACATTCAGTACTTC
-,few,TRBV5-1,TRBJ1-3,CASSRPSQGWRNTIYF,TGCGCCAGCAGCAGACCTTCACAGGGCTGGAGGAACACCATATATTTT
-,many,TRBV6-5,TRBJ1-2,CASSYSRGIGYGYTF,TGTGCCAGCAGTTACTCTAGGGGAATCGGCTATGGCTACACCTTC
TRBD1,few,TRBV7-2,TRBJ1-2,CASSPTGENLRGYTF,TGTGCCAGCAGCCCGACAGGGGAGAATCTGAGGGGCTACACCTTC
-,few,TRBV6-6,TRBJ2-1,CASYGALASYNEQFF,TGTGCCAGTTATGGGGCCCTAGCCTCCTACAATGAGCAGTTCTTC
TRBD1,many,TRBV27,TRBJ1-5,CASSLGTGGRQPQHF,TGTGCCAGCAGTTTAGGGACAGGGGGCCGGCAGCCCCAGCATTTT
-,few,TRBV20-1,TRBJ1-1,CSASLAGKPNTEAFF,TGCAGTGCTTCTCTAGCGGGCAAACCGAACACTGAAGCTTTCTTT
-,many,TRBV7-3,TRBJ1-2,CASSSLSRLRKNYGYTF,TGTGCCAGCAGCTCCCTTTCGAGACTTAGGAAGAACTATGGCTACACCTTC
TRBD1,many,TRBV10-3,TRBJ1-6,CAIAGGTGRHSPLHF,TGTGCCATCGCGGGGGGGACAGGGAGGCATTCACCCCTCCACTTT
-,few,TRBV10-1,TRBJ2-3,CASSSGTTGVQTQYF,TGCGCCAGCAGCTCGGGGACAACGGGGGTTCAGACGCAGTATTTT
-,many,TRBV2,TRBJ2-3,CASSGLVTTDTQYF,TGTGCCAGCAGTGGTCTAGTTACCACAGATACGCAGTATTTT
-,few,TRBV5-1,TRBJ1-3,CASSISAGNTIYF,TGCGCCAGCAGCATCTCAGCTGGAAACACCATATATTTT
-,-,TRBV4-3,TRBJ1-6,CASSLWHGNSPLHF,TGCGCCAGCAGCCTCTGGCACGGCAATTCACCCCTCCACTTT
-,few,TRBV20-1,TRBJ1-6,CSARRGSSYNSPLHF,TGCAGTGCTAGAAGGGGCAGCTCCTATAATTCACCCCTCCACTTT
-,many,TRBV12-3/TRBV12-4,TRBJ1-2,CASTPGGGYTF,TGTGCCAGCACGCCGGGGGGGGGCTACACCTTC
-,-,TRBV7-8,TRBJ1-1,CASSLGVGVMNTEAFF,TGTGCCAGCAGCTTAGGGGTCGGGGTTATGAACACTGAAGCTTTCTTT
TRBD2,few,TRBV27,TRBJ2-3,CASSFLAASTDTQYF,TGTGCCAGCAGTTTCCTAGCGGCTAGCACAGATACGCAGTATTTT
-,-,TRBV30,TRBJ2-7,CAAVTGVSFGYEQYF,TGTGCCGCTGTGACAGGAGTTTCGTTTGGTTACGAGCAGTACTTC
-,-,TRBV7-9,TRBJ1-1,CASSSSRENTEAFF,TGTGCCAGCAGCTCATCCAGGGAGAACACTGAAGCTTTCTTT
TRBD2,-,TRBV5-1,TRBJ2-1,CASGEAGLVKNEQFF,TGCGCCAGCGGGGAGGCGGGACTAGTGAAGAATGAGCAGTTCTTC
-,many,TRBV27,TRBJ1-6,CASSFPGIQNSPLHF,TGTGCCAGCAGTTTTCCCGGGATACAAAATTCACCCCTCCACTTT
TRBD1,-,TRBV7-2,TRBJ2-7,CASSPSTGGEQYF,TGTGCCAGCAGCCCCTCGACAGGGGGGGAGCAGTACTTC
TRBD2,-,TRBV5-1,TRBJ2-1,CASSLPLAGGHNEQFF,TGCGCCAGCAGCTTGCCTCTAGCGGGGGGCCACAATGAGCAGTTCTTC
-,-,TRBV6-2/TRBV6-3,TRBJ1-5,CASRIQGTSNQPQHF,TGTGCCAGCAGAATCCAGGGGACCAGCAATCAGCCCCAGCATTTT
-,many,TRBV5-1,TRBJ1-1,CASSSGYMEGTEAFF,TGCGCCAGCAGCTCCGGGTACATGGAAGGGACTGAAGCTTTCTTT
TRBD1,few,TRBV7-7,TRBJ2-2,CASSQRTGSNTGELFF,TGTGCTAGCAGCCAACGGACAGGGTCGAACACCGGGGAGCTGTTTTTT
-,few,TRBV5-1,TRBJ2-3,CASSLVAGAEADTQYF,TGCGCCAGCAGCTTGGTGGCGGGGGCCGAGGCAGATACGCAGTATTTT
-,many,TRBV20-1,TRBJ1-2,CSARTGPLGGYTF,TGCAGTGCTAGGACGGGACCCCTTGGCGGCTACACCTTC
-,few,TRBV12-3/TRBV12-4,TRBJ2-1,CASQEEGLEYNEQFF,TGTGCCAGCCAGGAGGAAGGGTTGGAGTACAATGAGCAGTTCTTC
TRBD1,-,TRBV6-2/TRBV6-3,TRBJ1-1,CASRFDRGGEAFF,TGTGCCAGCAGATTCGACAGGGGGGGAGAAGCTTTCTTT
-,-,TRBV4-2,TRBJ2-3,CASSQESGGRGRDTQYF,TGTGCCAGCAGCCAAGAGTCGGGGGGCAGGGGTAGAGATACGCAGTATTTT
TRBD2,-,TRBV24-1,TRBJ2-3,CATSGATGTSGGGKDTQYF,TGTGCCACCAGTGGCGCGACCGGGACTAGCGGGGGGGGTAAAGATACGCAGTATTTT
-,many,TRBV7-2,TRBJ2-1,CASSLTRGYGNEQFF,TGTGCCAGCAGCTTAACCCGGGGATATGGCAATGAGCAGTTCTTC
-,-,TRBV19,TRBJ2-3,CASSVRVTGPDTQYF,TGTGCCAGTAGTGTCCGGGTCACTGGCCCAGATACGCAGTATTTT
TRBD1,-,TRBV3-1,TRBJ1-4,CASSPYRGSDEKLFF,TGTGCCAGCAGCCCCTACAGGGGGTCTGATGAAAAACTGTTTTTT
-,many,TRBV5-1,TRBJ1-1,CASSLLGTNTEAFF,TGCGCCAGCAGCTTGTTGGGGACGAACACTGAAGCTTTCTTT
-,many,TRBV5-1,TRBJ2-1,CASSLEPRYNEQFF,TGCGCCAGCAGCTTGGAACCTAGGTACAATGAGCAGTTCTTC
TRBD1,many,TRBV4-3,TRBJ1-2,CASSREPGQFYGYTF,TGCGCCAGCAGCCGAGAGCCGGGACAGTTCTATGGCTACACCTTC
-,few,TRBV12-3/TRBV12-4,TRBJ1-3,CASSYRRYSGNTIYF,TGTGCCAGCAGTTACAGAAGATACTCTGGAAACACCATATATTTT
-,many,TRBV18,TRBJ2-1,CASSPPKTKGDEQFF,TGTGCCAGCTCACCACCTAAGACTAAAGGGGATGAGCAGTTCTTC
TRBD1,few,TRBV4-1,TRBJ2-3,CASSLARTGARGDTQYF,TGCGCCAGCAGCCTCGCCCGAACAGGGGCCCGGGGAGATACGCAGTATTTT
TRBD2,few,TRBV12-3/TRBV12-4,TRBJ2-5,CASSHGGLGETQYF,TGTGCCAGCAGTCATGGGGGACTAGGAGAGACCCAGTACTTC
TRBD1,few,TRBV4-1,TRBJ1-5,CASSQGIGQGGTVSNQPQHF,TGCGCCAGCAGCCAAGGCATTGGACAGGGAGGGACGGTCAGCAATCAGCCCCAGCATTTT
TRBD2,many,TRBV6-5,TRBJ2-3,CASSLFSGDSTDTQYF,TGTGCCAGCAGTTTATTTAGCGGGGATTCCACAGATACGCAGTATTTT
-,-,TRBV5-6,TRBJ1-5,CASSLGVAWGQPQHF,TGTGCCAGCAGCTTGGGGGTGGCTTGGGGGCAGCCCCAGCATTTT
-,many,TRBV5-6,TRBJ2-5,CASSLVDSQETQYF,TGTGCCAGCAGCTTGGTGGACAGCCAAGAGACCCAGTACTTC
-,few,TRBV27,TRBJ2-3,CASSVRPLSTDTQYF,TGTGCCAGCAGTGTCAGACCGCTCAGCACAGATACGCAGTATTTT
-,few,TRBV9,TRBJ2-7,CASSVDRGGSLYEQYF,TGTGCCAGCAGCGTAGACCGCGGGGGCTCTCTCTACGAGCAGTACTTC
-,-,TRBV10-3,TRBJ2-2,CAISEFLATGELFF,TGTGCCATCAGTGAGTTTTTGGCCACCGGGGAGCTGTTTTTT
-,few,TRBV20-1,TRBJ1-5,CSAWAGENSNQPQHF,TGCAGTGCCTGGGCAGGGGAAAACAGCAATCAGCCCCAGCATTTT
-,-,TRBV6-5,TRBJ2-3,CASSYSNYAARTDTQYF,TGTGCCAGCAGTTACTCGAATTACGCGGCCCGCACAGATACGCAGTATTTT
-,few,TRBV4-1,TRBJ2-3,CASSRVKQGRPTDTQYF,TGCGCCAGCAGCCGAGTGAAGCAGGGCAGGCCCACAGATACGCAGTATTTT
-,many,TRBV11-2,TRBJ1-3,CASSLDPKGPYGNTIYF,TGTGCCAGCAGCTTGGACCCGAAAGGGCCGTATGGAAACACCATATATTTT
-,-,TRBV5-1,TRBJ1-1,CASSLNSMNTEAFF,TGCGCCAGCAGCTTGAACAGCATGAACACTGAAGCTTTCTTT
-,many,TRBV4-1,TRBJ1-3,CASSPYRDASGNTIYF,TGCGCCAGCAGCCCCTACAGGGACGCCTCTGGAAACACCATATATTTT
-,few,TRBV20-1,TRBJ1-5,CSASRDNGGSNQPQHF,TGCAGTGCTTCCCGGGACAACGGGGGTAGCAATCAGCCCCAGCATTTT
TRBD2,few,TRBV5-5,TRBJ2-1,CASSSTSVRLGEQFF,TGTGCCAGCAGCTCAACTAGCGTTAGGCTCGGTGAGCAGTTCTTC